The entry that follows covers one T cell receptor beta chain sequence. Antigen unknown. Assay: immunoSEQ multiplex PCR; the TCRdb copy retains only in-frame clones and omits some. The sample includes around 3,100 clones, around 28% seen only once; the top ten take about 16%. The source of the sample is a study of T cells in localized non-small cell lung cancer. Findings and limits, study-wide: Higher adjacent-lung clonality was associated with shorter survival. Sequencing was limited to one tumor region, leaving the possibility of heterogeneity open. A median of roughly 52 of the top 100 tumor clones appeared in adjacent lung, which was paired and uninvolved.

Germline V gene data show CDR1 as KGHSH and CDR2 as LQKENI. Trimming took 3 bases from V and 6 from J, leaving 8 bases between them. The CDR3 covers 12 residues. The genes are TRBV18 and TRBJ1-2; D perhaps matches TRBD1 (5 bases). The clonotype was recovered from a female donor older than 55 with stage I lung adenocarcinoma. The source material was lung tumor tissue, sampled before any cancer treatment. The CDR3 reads CASSPLRDGYTF. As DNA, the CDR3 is TGTGCCAGCTCACCCCTCAGGGATGGCTACACCTTC. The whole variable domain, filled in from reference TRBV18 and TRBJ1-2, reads NAGVMQNPRHLVRRRGQEARLRCSPMKGHSHVYWYRQLPEEGLKFMVYLQKENIIDESGMPKERFSAEFPKEGPSILRIQQVVRGDSAAYFCASSPLRDGYTFGSGTRLTVV.